These 10 T cell receptor beta chains originate from one sample sequenced in a study of shared clonotypes between healthy human individuals. Profiling relied on immunoSEQ multiplex PCR, and the TCRdb table lists in-frame clones only, not all of them. Here the sample spans over a million clones, roughly 74% being singletons. The sequenced material came from memory CD4+ T cells from PBMCs. Subset meaning: CD45RA-negative fraction. The origin of the receptors is a man aged 18-30 years in good health. Some clones in this sample may be carry-over from other donors' samples.

The chain recombines TRBV7-9 with TRBJ1-5; possibly TRBD1 for D (6 bases). The germline gives CDR1 SEHNR, CDR2 FQNEAQ (reference sequence). There are 15 residues in the CDR3. Trimming took off 5 bases at V and 4 bases at J, with 15 bases between the two ends. In DNA form, the CDR3 reads TGTGCCAGCAGCCCCCTGGGGGCCGGGAATCAGCCCCAGCATTTT. Translated: CASSPLGAGNQPQHF.

The chain links TRBV19 to TRBJ2-1, with 11 bases fitting TRBD2. The V segment lost 4 bases and the J segment 4 bases; nucleotides outside the gene matches: 3. Germline-derived CDR1 and CDR2 are LNHDA and SQIVND (reference sequence). The CDR3 is made up of 15 amino acids. The CDR3 DNA reads as TGTGCCAGTAGTAGGGGACTAGCGGATTACAATGAGCAGTTCTTC. It is translated as CASSRGLADYNEQFF. Variable domain in full (rest from reference TRBV19 and TRBJ2-1): DGGITQSPKYLFRKEGQNVTLSCEQNLNHDAMYWYRQDPGQGLRLIYYSQIVNDFQKGDIAEGYSVSREKKESFPLTVTSAQKNPTAFYLCASSRGLADYNEQFFGPGTRLTVL.

In its sample, this clone was seen once. Other DNA sequences in this sample translate to the same CDR3. The V gene is TRBV28, the J gene TRBJ2-2; D not certain. V dropped 2 bases and J dropped 6 bases, with 4 bases sitting between them. The CDR3 consists of 12 residues. Germline CDR1 and CDR2: MDHEN and SYDVKM. The DNA of the CDR3 is TGTGCCAGCAGTTTACTAGCCGGGGAGCTGTTTTTT. Translation gives CASSLLAGELFF.

The chain uses TRBV10-3 and TRBJ1-6; D uncertain. The V gene lost 0 bases and the J gene lost 14 bases, with 11 bases spanning the gap. Germline V lookup: CDR1 ENHRY, CDR2 SYGVKD. The CDR3 covers 13 residues. CDR3 amino acids: CAISESGDGALHF. Here the CDR3 DNA reads TGTGCCATCAGTGAGTCTGGGGATGGAGCCCTCCACTTT.

This chain joins TRBV30 and TRBJ1-5, with TRBD1 matching 8 bases. Germline assignment: CDR1 GTSNPN and CDR2 SVGIG (reference sequence). The CDR3 consists of 15 residues. J was trimmed by 3 bases and V by 1 base; bases with no gene match: 5. CDR3 residues: CAWSGAGGTNQPQHF. Here the CDR3 DNA reads TGTGCCTGGAGTGGGGCAGGGGGCACCAATCAGCCCCAGCATTTT.

The genes are TRBV5-1 and TRBJ2-5; D not certain. The V gene's germline CDR1 is SGHRS and CDR2 YFSETQ. The CDR3 contains 12 residues. Trimming took 4 bases from V and 0 from J, leaving 4 bases between them. For the CDR3, the DNA is TGCGCCAGCAGCACGAACCAAGAGACCCAGTACTTC. Translating gives CASSTNQETQYF.

About this clone itself: Other nucleotide sequences in the sample specify the same CDR3. V is TRBV2 and J is TRBJ1-5, with 11 nucleotides matching TRBD1. The CDR3 sequence is 13 residues long. Losses at the gene ends were 7 bases for V and 6 bases for J; bases not matched to a gene: 2. Germline V gives CDR1 SNHLY, CDR2 FYNNEI. CDR3 sequence: CASTGQGAQPQHF. CDR3 bases: TGTGCCAGCACTGGACAGGGGGCTCAGCCCCAGCATTTT. Together with reference TRBV2 and TRBJ1-5, the CDR3 gives the full variable domain: EPEVTQTPSHQVTQMGQEVILRCVPISNHLYFYWYRQILGQKVEFLVSFYNNEISEKSEIFDDQFSVERPDGSNFTLKIRSTKLEDSAMYFCASTGQGAQPQHFGDGTRLSIL.

The chain carries TRBV29-1 and TRBJ1-1, with TRBD1 matching 8 bases. The germline gives CDR1 SQVTM, CDR2 ANQGSEA. V was clipped by 6 bases and J by 1 base; unmatched bases: 7. The CDR3 totals 14 residues. The CDR3 protein is CSVTLDRENTEAFF. DNA of the CDR3: TGCAGCGTCACCCTGGACAGGGAGAACACTGAAGCTTTCTTT.

The chain joins TRBV5-5 to TRBJ1-5, with D perhaps matching TRBD1 (6 bases). This CDR3 is 15 amino acids long. Germline CDR1 SGHKS, CDR2 YYEKEE (reference sequence). Trimming pared 4 bases from V and 3 bases from J, leaving 14 bases between. In DNA form, the CDR3 reads TGTGCCAGCAGCCAGCGACAGGATTCCAATCAGCCCCAGCATTTT. Residues: CASSQRQDSNQPQHF. The full variable domain, with the rest looked up from reference TRBV5-5 and TRBJ1-5, is DAGVTQSPTHLIKTRGQQVTLRCSPISGHKSVSWYQQVLGQGPQFIFQYYEKEERGRGNFPDRFSARQFPNYSSELNVNALLLGDSALYLCASSQRQDSNQPQHFGDGTRLSIL.

V gene TRBV15 combines with J gene TRBJ2-1, with TRBD1 matching over 7 bases. CDR1 is LNHNV, CDR2 YYDKDF, per germline (reference sequence). The CDR3 has 17 amino acids. Trimming at V came to 1 base and at J to 4 bases, leaving 10 bases not matched to a gene. The CDR3 coding sequence is TGTGCCACCAGCAGAGGACAGGGCCAGGGAAAGTACAATGAGCAGTTCTTC. Amino acids: CATSRGQGQGKYNEQFF.